This T cell receptor beta chain stems from a study of T cells expressing NK-cell markers. Study-wide background: It was sorted CD3+CD56-NKG2C+, CD3+CD56+NKG2C- and CD3+CD56+NKG2C+ T cells that provided the TCR beta repertoires.

Each CDR3 protein gets one entry in TCRdb, which reprocessed the 5' RACE reads and gives no DNA. The listing records about 450,000 distinct CDR3 sequences. Input material: blood T cells: a sorted CD56 or NKG2C T cell subset, CD4+ or CD8+ T cells, or bulk PBMC T cells (not recorded which). This clonotype was obtained from a woman between 18 and 75 years old in good health.

CDR3 residues: CASSFRGTGGETQYF. The chain carries TRBV12-3 or TRBV12-4 and TRBJ2-5; TCRdb calls TRBD1, which cannot be checked without DNA. The CDR3 is 15 amino acids.